This record looks at one T cell receptor beta chain sequence and its context. Its antigen is not identified. The data are from a study of memory CD4+ T cells and cytomegalovirus serostatus. Study conclusions and caveats: A US-trained random forest predicted CMV serostatus with median AUC around 0.91.

Single viable CD3+CD4+CD8-CD45RO+ cells were sorted as the memory CD4+ T cells. Positive selection with CD4 microbeads enriched total CD4+ T cells. Data came from immunoSEQ multiplex PCR; TCRdb stores just in-frame clones and leaves some out. The sample has tens of thousands of clones, around 79% seen once. After removal of 0 bases from V and 4 bases from J, the junction contained 6 bases not matched to a gene. The CDR3 spans 16 residues. Germline lookup yields CDR1 MGHRA and CDR2 YSYEKL. This sequence joins TRBV4-1 and TRBJ2-1, with 7 positions matching TRBD2. The sample consisted of memory CD4+ T cells from blood. This sequence was found in an adult in good health and CMV-seronegative. The CDR3 DNA is TGCGCCAGCAGCCAAGAGGGCGGGGGTCGGTACAATGAGCAGTTCTTC. Protein sequence: CASSQEGGGRYNEQFF.